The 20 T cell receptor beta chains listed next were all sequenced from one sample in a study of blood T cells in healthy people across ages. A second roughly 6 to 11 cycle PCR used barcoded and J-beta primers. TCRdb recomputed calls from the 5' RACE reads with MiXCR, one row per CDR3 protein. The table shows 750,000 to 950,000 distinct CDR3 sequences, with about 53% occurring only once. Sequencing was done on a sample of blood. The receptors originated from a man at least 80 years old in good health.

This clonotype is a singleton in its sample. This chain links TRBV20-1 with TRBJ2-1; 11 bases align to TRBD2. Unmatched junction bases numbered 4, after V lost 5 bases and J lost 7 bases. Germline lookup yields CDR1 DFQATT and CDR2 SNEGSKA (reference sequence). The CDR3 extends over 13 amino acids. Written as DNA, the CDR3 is TGCAGTGCTCCCACTAGCGGGAGAAATGAGCAGTTCTTC. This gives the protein CSAPTSGRNEQFF.

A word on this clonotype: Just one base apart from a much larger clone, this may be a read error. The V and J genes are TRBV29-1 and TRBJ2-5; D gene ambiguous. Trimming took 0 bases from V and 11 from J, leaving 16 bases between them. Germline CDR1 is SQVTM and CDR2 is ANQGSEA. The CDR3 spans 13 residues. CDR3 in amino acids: CSVEDNYYNEQYF. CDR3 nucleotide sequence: TGCAGCGTTGAAGATAACTACTACAATGAGCAGTACTTC.

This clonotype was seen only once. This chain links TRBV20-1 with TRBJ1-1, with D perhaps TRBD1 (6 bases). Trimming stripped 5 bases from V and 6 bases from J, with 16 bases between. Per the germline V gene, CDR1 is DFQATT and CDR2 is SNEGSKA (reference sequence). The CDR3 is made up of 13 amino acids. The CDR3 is CSALGAGRAEAFF. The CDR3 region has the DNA TGCAGTGCTTTGGGGGCAGGGCGGGCTGAAGCTTTCTTT.

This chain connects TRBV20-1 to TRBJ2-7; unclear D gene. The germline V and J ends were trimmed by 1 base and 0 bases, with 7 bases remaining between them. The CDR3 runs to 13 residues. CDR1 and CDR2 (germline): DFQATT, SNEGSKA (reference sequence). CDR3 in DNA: TGCAGTGCTAGAGGGCCCCTCTCCTACGAGCAGTACTTC. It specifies CSARGPLSYEQYF.

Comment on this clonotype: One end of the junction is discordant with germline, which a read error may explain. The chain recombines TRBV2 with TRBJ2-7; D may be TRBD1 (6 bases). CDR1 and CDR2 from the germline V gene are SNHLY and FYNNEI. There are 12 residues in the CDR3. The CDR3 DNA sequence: TGTGCCGGCAGGGGTAATACCTACGAGCAGTACTTC. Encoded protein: CAGRGNTYEQYF. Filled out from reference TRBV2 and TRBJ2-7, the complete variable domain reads EPEVTQTPSHQVTQMGQEVILRCVPISNHLYFYWYRQILGQKVEFLVSFYNNEISEKSEIFDDQFSVERPDGSNFTLKIRSTKLEDSAMYFCAGRGNTYEQYFGPGTRLTVT.

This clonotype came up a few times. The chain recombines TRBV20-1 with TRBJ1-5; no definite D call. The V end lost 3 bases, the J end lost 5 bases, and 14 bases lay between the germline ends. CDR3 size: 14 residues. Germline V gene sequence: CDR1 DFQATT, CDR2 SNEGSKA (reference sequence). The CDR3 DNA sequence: TGCAGTGCTAGCCCACGCGGGGTGGATCAGCCCCAGCATTTT. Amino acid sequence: CSASPRGVDQPQHF.

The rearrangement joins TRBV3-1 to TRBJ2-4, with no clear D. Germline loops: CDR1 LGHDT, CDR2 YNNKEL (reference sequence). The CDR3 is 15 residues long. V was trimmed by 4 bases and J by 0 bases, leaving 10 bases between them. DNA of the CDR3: TGTGCCAGCAGCCTCGCTTCGTTAGCCAAAAACATTCAGTACTTC. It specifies CASSLASLAKNIQYF.

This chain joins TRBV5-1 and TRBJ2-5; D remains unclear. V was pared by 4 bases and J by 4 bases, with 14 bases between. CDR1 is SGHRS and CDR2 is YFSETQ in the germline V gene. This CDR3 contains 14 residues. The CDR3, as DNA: TGCGCCAGCAGCGACCAACAGTTCCGAGAGACCCAGTACTTC. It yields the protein CASSDQQFRETQYF.

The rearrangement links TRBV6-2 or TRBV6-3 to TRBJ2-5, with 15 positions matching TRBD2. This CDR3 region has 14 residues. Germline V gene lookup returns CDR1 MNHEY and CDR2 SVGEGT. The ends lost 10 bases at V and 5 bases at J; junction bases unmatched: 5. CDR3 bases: TGTGCCACTAGGACTAGCGGGAGGGGTGAGACCCAGTACTTC. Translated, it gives CATRTSGRGETQYF.

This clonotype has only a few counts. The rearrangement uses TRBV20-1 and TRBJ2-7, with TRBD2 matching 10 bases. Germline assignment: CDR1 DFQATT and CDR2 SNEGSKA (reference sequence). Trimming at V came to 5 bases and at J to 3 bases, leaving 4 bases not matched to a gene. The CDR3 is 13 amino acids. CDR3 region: CSAPGTSVYEQYF. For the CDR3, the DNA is TGCAGTGCTCCCGGGACTAGCGTCTACGAGCAGTACTTC.

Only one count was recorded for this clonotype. The DNA for the CDR3 is TGTGCCACCGGGACCCGGGGGACTGAAGCTTTCTTT. Translated, it gives CATGTRGTEAFF. The chain carries TRBV6-6 and TRBJ1-1, with D maybe TRBD1 (5 bases). V lost 10 bases and J 5 bases, leaving 14 bases between the germline ends. Germline CDR1 and CDR2: MNHNY and SVGAGI (reference sequence). CDR3 length equals 12 residues.

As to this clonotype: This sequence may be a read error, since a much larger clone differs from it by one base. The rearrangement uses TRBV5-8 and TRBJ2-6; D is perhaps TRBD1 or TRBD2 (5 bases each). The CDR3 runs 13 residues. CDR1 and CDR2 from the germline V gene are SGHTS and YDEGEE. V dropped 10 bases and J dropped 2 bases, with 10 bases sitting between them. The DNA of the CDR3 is TGTGCCTTACGGGACCCTGGGGCCAACGTCCTGACTTTC. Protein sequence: CALRDPGANVLTF. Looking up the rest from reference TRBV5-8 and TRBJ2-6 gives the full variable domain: EAGVTQSPTHLIKTRGQQATLRCSPISGHTSVYWYQQALGLGLQFLLWYDEGEERNRGNFPPRFSGRQFPNYSSELNVNALELEDSALYLCALRDPGANVLTFGAGSRLTVL.

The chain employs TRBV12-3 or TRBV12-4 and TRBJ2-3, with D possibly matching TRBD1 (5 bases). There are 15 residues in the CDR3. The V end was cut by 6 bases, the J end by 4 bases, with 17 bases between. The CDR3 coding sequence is TGTGCCAGCAGGCCGACAGCAACCAATCCAGATACGCAGTATTTT. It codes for CASRPTATNPDTQYF.

The CDR3: CASSQDATASSYNEQFF. The CDR3 nucleotides read TGTGCCAGCAGCCAAGATGCGACAGCGAGCTCCTACAATGAGCAGTTCTTC. V usage is TRBV4-2 and J usage is TRBJ2-1, with D possibly TRBD1 on 5 matching bases. The CDR3 has 17 amino acids. V lost 0 bases and J 0 bases, leaving 12 bases between the germline ends. CDR1 is LGHNA, CDR2 YNFKEQ, per germline.

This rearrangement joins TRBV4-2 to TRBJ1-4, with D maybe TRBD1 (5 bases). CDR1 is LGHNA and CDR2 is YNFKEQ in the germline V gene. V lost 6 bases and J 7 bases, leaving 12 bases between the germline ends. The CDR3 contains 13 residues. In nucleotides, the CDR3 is TGTGCCAGCAGTTCCAGGGAGGCTGAAAAACTGTTTTTT. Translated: CASSSREAEKLFF.

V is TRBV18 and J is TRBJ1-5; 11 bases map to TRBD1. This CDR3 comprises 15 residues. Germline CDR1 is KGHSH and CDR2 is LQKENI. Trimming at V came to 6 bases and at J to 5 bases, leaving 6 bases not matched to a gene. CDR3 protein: CASSRDRGNDQPQHF. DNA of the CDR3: TGTGCCAGCTCTCGGGACAGGGGGAACGATCAGCCCCAGCATTTT. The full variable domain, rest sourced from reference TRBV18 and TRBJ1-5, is NAGVMQNPRHLVRRRGQEARLRCSPMKGHSHVYWYRQLPEEGLKFMVYLQKENIIDESGMPKERFSAEFPKEGPSILRIQQVVRGDSAAYFCASSRDRGNDQPQHFGDGTRLSIL.

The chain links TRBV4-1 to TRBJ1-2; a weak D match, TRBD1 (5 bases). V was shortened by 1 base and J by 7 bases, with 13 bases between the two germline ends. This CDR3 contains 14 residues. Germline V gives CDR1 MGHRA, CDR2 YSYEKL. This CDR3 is CASSQARKRGGYTF. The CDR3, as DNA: TGCGCCAGCAGCCAAGCCCGGAAGAGGGGTGGCTACACCTTC.

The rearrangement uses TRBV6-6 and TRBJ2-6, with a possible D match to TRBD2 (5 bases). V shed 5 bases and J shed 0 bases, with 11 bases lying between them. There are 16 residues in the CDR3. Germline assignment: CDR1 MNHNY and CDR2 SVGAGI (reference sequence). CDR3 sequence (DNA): TGTGCCAGCAGTCCTTCCGGGATCTCTGGGGCCAACGTCCTGACTTTC. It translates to CASSPSGISGANVLTF.

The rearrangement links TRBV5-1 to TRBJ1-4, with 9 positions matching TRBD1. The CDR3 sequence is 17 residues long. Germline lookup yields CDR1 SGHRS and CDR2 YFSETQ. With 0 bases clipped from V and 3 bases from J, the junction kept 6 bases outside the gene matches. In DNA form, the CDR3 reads TGCGCCAGCAGCTTGGAACAGGGGGCAGTAGCTAATGAAAAACTGTTTTTT. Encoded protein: CASSLEQGAVANEKLFF.

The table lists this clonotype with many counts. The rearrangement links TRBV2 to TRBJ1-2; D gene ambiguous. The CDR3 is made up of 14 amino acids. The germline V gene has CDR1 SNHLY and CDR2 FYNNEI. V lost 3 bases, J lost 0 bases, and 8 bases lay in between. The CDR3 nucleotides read TGTGCCAGCAGTGAGGACCTAACTAACTATGGCTACACCTTC. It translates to CASSEDLTNYGYTF.